The 21 T cell receptor beta chains below all came from one sample that was sequenced in a study of cytomegalovirus exposure and HLA in healthy donors. With 60 Vbeta and 13 Jbeta primers, the PCR was carried out. Assay used: immunoSEQ multiplex PCR; TCRdb lists only in-frame clones, some missing. The repertoire holds about 130,000 clones, with 60% to 80% as singletons. Sample: PBMCs. The source is a man aged 50 to 60 in good health and CMV-seronegative.

This rearrangement joins TRBV7-2 to TRBJ2-5; 10 bases are shared with TRBD2. The trim removed 3 bases at V and 6 bases at J, leaving 7 bases unmatched. The germline CDR1 and CDR2 sequences are SGHTA and FQGNSA. The length of the CDR3 is 15 residues. CDR3 sequence reads: CASSLDLAGVKTQYF. The CDR3 DNA reads TGTGCCAGCAGCTTGGATCTAGCGGGAGTCAAGACCCAGTACTTC.

This clone was seen a single time. The chain joins TRBV28 to TRBJ2-5; 8 bases agree with TRBD2. V was pared by 4 bases and J by 2 bases, with 12 bases of the junction left unmatched. Per the germline V gene, CDR1 is MDHEN and CDR2 is SYDVKM. This CDR3 has 17 amino acids. For the CDR3, the DNA is TGTGCCAGCAGTTCCCCAGGTAGCGGGATATATCAAGAGACCCAGTACTTC. It specifies CASSSPGSGIYQETQYF.

This clone was detected only once. This rearrangement joins TRBV7-8 to TRBJ1-3; 7 positions match TRBD1. This CDR3 is built from 19 residues. Germline CDR1 is SGHVS and CDR2 is FQNEAQ. The J segment lost 0 bases and the V segment lost 2 bases, leaving 13 bases of the junction unmatched. The CDR3 bases are TGTGCCAGCAGCTTACGTCGAGGCCCGGGACAGAGCTCTGGAAACACCATATATTTT. Residues: CASSLRRGPGQSSGNTIYF.

The chain carries TRBV28 and TRBJ2-7; no firm D call. The germline gives CDR1 MDHEN, CDR2 SYDVKM. There are 12 residues in the CDR3. V was trimmed by 5 bases and J by 5 bases, leaving 10 bases between them. CDR3 nucleotides: TGTGCCAGCAGTAATTCACTGAACGAGCAGTACTTC. It translates to CASSNSLNEQYF.

V usage is TRBV28 and J usage is TRBJ1-3; D call uncertain. Germline V gene sequence: CDR1 MDHEN, CDR2 SYDVKM. The CDR3 runs to 12 residues. Trimming took 7 bases from V and 0 from J, leaving 4 bases between them. CDR3 nucleotide sequence: TGTGCCAGCACCCACTCTGGAAACACCATATATTTT. As protein: CASTHSGNTIYF.

The chain joins TRBV6-6 to TRBJ2-5, with 10 positions matching TRBD1. The CDR3 length is 14 residues. J gave up 3 bases and V 6 bases, and 4 bases lay outside the gene matches. The germline V gene has CDR1 MNHNY and CDR2 SVGAGI (reference sequence). The CDR3 sequence is CASRGQGGEETQYF. The DNA of the CDR3 is TGTGCCAGCAGAGGACAGGGGGGGGAAGAGACCCAGTACTTC.

The V call is TRBV10-3, the J call TRBJ2-7, with TRBD2 matching 11 bases. Germline V gene data show CDR1 as ENHRY and CDR2 as SYGVKD. V lost 10 bases, J lost 4 bases, and 6 bases stayed unmatched. The CDR3 has 13 residues. CDR3 in amino acids: CATGTSGGYEQYF. The CDR3 region has the DNA TGTGCCACCGGGACTAGCGGAGGGTACGAGCAGTACTTC.

This chain joins TRBV10-3 and TRBJ2-7, with D possibly TRBD1 on 6 matching bases. The V gene lost 6 bases and the J gene lost 5 bases, with 14 bases spanning the gap. Per the germline V gene, CDR1 is ENHRY and CDR2 is SYGVKD. The CDR3 contains 13 residues. This chain's CDR3 is CAIRGAGMDEQYF. CDR3 bases: TGTGCCATCAGGGGGGCAGGGATGGACGAGCAGTACTTC.

The chain links TRBV7-9 to TRBJ1-1; D is possibly TRBD1 (5 bases). The CDR3 runs 14 residues. V lost 1 base and J 5 bases, leaving 11 bases between the germline ends. Germline V gene lookup returns CDR1 SEHNR and CDR2 FQNEAQ (reference sequence). CDR3 region: CASSLETRGTEAFF. In DNA, the CDR3 is TGTGCCAGCAGCTTAGAGACGCGGGGGACTGAAGCTTTCTTT.

This chain uses TRBV10-3 with TRBJ1-1; possibly TRBD1 for D (6 bases). V was pared by 2 bases and J by 6 bases, with 7 bases between. Germline values: CDR1 ENHRY, CDR2 SYGVKD. The CDR3 extends over 12 amino acids. In nucleotides, the CDR3 is TGTGCCATCAGTGAGGCAGGGGCTGAAGCTTTCTTT. Residues: CAISEAGAEAFF.

This clone was counted a single time. V is TRBV30 and J is TRBJ2-1; TRBD2 matches at 11 bases. The CDR3 covers 16 residues. Germline V gives CDR1 GTSNPN, CDR2 SVGIG (reference sequence). Germline trimming cut 1 base from V and 8 bases from J; bases unmatched to any gene: 10. The CDR3 here is CAWSALTIAGGDEQFF. As DNA, the CDR3 is TGTGCCTGGAGTGCCCTAACAATAGCGGGAGGGGATGAGCAGTTCTTC.

Concerning this clone itself: Additional DNA sequences in this sample encode the identical CDR3. This rearrangement joins TRBV28 to TRBJ1-1; TRBD1 matches 9 bases. Germline assignment: CDR1 MDHEN and CDR2 SYDVKM. Trimming cost V 5 bases and J 5 bases; bases outside gene matches: 12. The CDR3 has 16 amino acids. CDR3: CASSRTGGLGWTEAFF. CDR3 nucleotides: TGTGCCAGCAGTCGTACAGGGGGCCTGGGTTGGACTGAAGCTTTCTTT.

Only one count was recorded for this clone. The chain joins TRBV18 to TRBJ2-5; D is undetermined. Per the germline V gene, CDR1 is KGHSH and CDR2 is LQKENI. This CDR3 contains 13 residues. Trimming cost V 4 bases and J 4 bases, with 10 bases left between them. CDR3 bases: TGTGCCAGCTCACAAGCTCCCCCAGAGACCCAGTACTTC. Translating gives CASSQAPPETQYF.

The rearrangement joins TRBV6-6 to TRBJ1-1; D is perhaps TRBD1 (5 bases). This CDR3 contains 16 residues. Per germline, CDR1 MNHNY and CDR2 SVGAGI (reference sequence). V was shortened by 2 bases and J by 4 bases, with 17 bases between the two germline ends. Written as DNA, the CDR3 is TGTGCCAGCAGTTACGGGGGGGTTACACACGGCACTGAAGCTTTCTTT. Its translation: CASSYGGVTHGTEAFF.

This clone was seen just once. This chain joins TRBV5-4 and TRBJ2-5; 7 nucleotides agree with TRBD1. The tail of the sequence fits TRBJ2-7 better, so the J call may be wrong. CDR1 is SGHNT and CDR2 is YYREEE in the germline V gene (reference sequence). The CDR3 is 14 residues long. The CDR3 DNA reads as TGTGCCAGCAGCTTAGCGACAGGGACCTACGAGCAGTACTTC. It translates to CASSLATGTYEQYF.

This chain uses TRBV4-1 with TRBJ1-5, with TRBD1 matching 9 bases. This CDR3 has 15 amino acids. J gave up 5 bases and V 1 base, and 3 bases lay outside the gene matches. The germline V gene encodes CDR1 MGHRA and CDR2 YSYEKL. The chain's CDR3 is CASSQVGQGYQPQHF. For the CDR3, the DNA is TGCGCCAGCAGCCAAGTGGGACAGGGTTATCAGCCCCAGCATTTT.

This chain connects TRBV2 to TRBJ2-1; 8 bases align to TRBD2. Germline CDR1 is SNHLY and CDR2 is FYNNEI. Trimming at V came to 6 bases and at J to 9 bases, leaving 13 bases not matched to a gene. This CDR3 has 15 residues. The CDR3 reads CASRPTSGTVSEQFF. In DNA form, the CDR3 reads TGTGCCAGCAGGCCAACTAGCGGAACCGTGAGTGAGCAGTTCTTC.

V gene TRBV5-4 combines with J gene TRBJ1-2, with D perhaps matching TRBD1 (6 bases). The V gene's germline CDR1 is SGHNT and CDR2 YYREEE (reference sequence). Trimming took off 4 bases at V and 0 bases at J, with 22 bases between the two ends. The CDR3 has 18 residues. The CDR3 bases are TGTGCCAGCAGCCCGCTGTCGGGGCCAGGGGCCGCTAACTATGGCTACACCTTC. Translation gives CASSPLSGPGAANYGYTF. Full variable domain (remainder filled in from reference TRBV5-4 and TRBJ1-2): ETGVTQSPTHLIKTRGQQVTLRCSSQSGHNTVSWYQQALGQGPQFIFQYYREEENGRGNFPPRFSGLQFPNYSSELNVNALELDDSALYLCASSPLSGPGAANYGYTFGSGTRLTVV.

CDR3 in DNA: TGTGCCAGCAGACCCCCGGGACAGGAAATCTCTAGCAATCAGCCCCAGCATTTT. Protein product: CASRPPGQEISSNQPQHF. This chain connects TRBV11-2 to TRBJ1-5; 8 nucleotides align to TRBD1. The CDR3 is 18 residues long. CDR1 is SGHAT, CDR2 FQNNGV, per germline. The V segment lost 6 bases and the J segment 0 bases; nucleotides outside the gene matches: 13.

The chain employs TRBV18 and TRBJ1-3; D is uncertain. This CDR3 region has 15 residues. Trimming cost V 2 bases and J 3 bases, with 11 bases left between them. In germline, CDR1 is KGHSH, CDR2 LQKENI. CDR3 coding DNA: TGTGCCAGCTCACCATTCGGCGGCTATGGAAACACCATATATTTT. This encodes CASSPFGGYGNTIYF.

The genes are TRBV29-1 and TRBJ2-7; D is perhaps TRBD1 (6 bases). The V and J ends lost 4 bases and 2 bases respectively, with 9 bases between them. Germline-derived CDR1 and CDR2 are SQVTM and ANQGSEA. The CDR3 has 12 residues. Written as DNA, the CDR3 is TGCAGCGTTGTTTCAGGGGCCTACGAGCAGTACTTC. This encodes CSVVSGAYEQYF.